These T cell receptor beta chains were read from a single sample in a study of cytomegalovirus exposure and HLA in healthy donors. Some clones are missing from TCRdb's copy, which holds only in-frame ones; the method was immunoSEQ multiplex PCR. This table holds 150,000 or so clones, roughly four fifths found once. What was sequenced was PBMCs. The source of these receptors is a woman aged 40-49 years in good health and CMV-seronegative. The CDR3 runs from the conserved cysteine through the conserved F or W. A D gene is named only where the DNA matches it firmly. Not every row has a clone size; where given, it reads once, few, many or a size class.

d_gene: TRBD2; abundance: NA; v_gene: TRBV11-2; j_gene: TRBJ2-1; CDR3aa: CASSSTSGGDNNEQFF; CDR3nt: TGTGCCAGCAGCTCGACTAGCGGGGGGGACAATAATGAGCAGTTCTTC
d_gene: NA; abundance: few; v_gene: TRBV6-5; j_gene: TRBJ1-3; CDR3aa: CATGLSTASGDTIYF; CDR3nt: TGTGCCACCGGCCTCTCGACAGCCTCTGGAGACACCATATATTTT
d_gene: NA; abundance: NA; v_gene: TRBV7-2; j_gene: TRBJ1-5; CDR3aa: CASSFLPRQSNQPQHF; CDR3nt: TGTGCCAGCAGCTTCTTACCCCGACAGAGCAATCAGCCCCAGCATTTT
d_gene: NA; abundance: NA; v_gene: TRBV5-6; j_gene: TRBJ2-4; CDR3aa: CASSFLSSIQYF; CDR3nt: TGTGCCAGCAGCTTCCTCTCCAGCATTCAGTACTTC
d_gene: NA; abundance: NA; v_gene: TRBV5-1; j_gene: TRBJ2-3; CDR3aa: CASSLGVGGLDTQYF; CDR3nt: TGCGCCAGCAGCTTGGGAGTGGGGGGTCTGGATACGCAGTATTTT
d_gene: NA; abundance: once; v_gene: TRBV7-9; j_gene: TRBJ2-2; CDR3aa: CSSNFFGQAAGELFF; CDR3nt: TGTTCCAGCAATTTTTTCGGACAAGCAGCCGGGGAGCTGTTTTTT
d_gene: TRBD1; abundance: few; v_gene: TRBV28; j_gene: TRBJ1-1; CDR3aa: CASSSQGAGGTEAFF; CDR3nt: TGTGCCAGCAGTAGCCAGGGGGCAGGGGGCACTGAAGCTTTCTTT
d_gene: NA; abundance: NA; v_gene: TRBV5-1; j_gene: TRBJ2-3; CDR3aa: CASKTSRGTDTQYF; CDR3nt: TGCGCCAGCAAAACTAGCAGGGGCACAGATACGCAGTATTTT
d_gene: TRBD1; abundance: once; v_gene: TRBV5-1; j_gene: TRBJ1-6; CDR3aa: CASSPPGTGNSPLHF; CDR3nt: TGCGCCAGCAGCCCCCCCGGGACAGGAAATTCACCCCTCCACTTT
d_gene: NA; abundance: few; v_gene: TRBV5-4; j_gene: TRBJ1-6; CDR3aa: CASRGGTGTSTYNSPLHF; CDR3nt: TGTGCCAGCAGGGGGGGGACGGGGACTTCCACCTATAATTCACCCCTCCACTTT
d_gene: TRBD1; abundance: NA; v_gene: TRBV28; j_gene: TRBJ1-5; CDR3aa: CASSATGAARSNQPQHF; CDR3nt: TGTGCCAGCAGTGCTACAGGGGCGGCTAGAAGCAATCAGCCCCAGCATTTT
d_gene: TRBD2; abundance: NA; v_gene: TRBV4-1; j_gene: TRBJ2-1; CDR3aa: CASSQDFGTSGYNEQFF; CDR3nt: TGCGCCAGCAGCCAAGATTTCGGGACTAGCGGCTACAATGAGCAGTTCTTC
d_gene: TRBD1; abundance: once; v_gene: TRBV29-1; j_gene: TRBJ1-1; CDR3aa: CSAGDRGAFF; CDR3nt: TGCAGCGCTGGCGACAGGGGAGCTTTCTTT
d_gene: NA; abundance: few; v_gene: TRBV6-5; j_gene: TRBJ1-5; CDR3aa: CASSPRGNQPQHF; CDR3nt: TGTGCCTCCAGCCCCCGCGGAAATCAGCCCCAGCATTTT
d_gene: NA; abundance: few; v_gene: TRBV2; j_gene: TRBJ1-6; CDR3aa: CAGDGQHSPLHF; CDR3nt: TGTGCCGGAGACGGACAGCATTCACCCCTCCACTTT
d_gene: TRBD1; abundance: NA; v_gene: TRBV19; j_gene: TRBJ1-2; CDR3aa: CASSSRQGYYGYTF; CDR3nt: TGTGCCAGTAGTTCCCGACAGGGGTACTATGGCTACACCTTC
d_gene: NA; abundance: NA; v_gene: TRBV18; j_gene: TRBJ2-7; CDR3aa: CASSPGGGDEQYF; CDR3nt: TGTGCCAGCTCGCCTGGTGGGGGCGACGAGCAGTACTTC
d_gene: TRBD1; abundance: NA; v_gene: TRBV6-5; j_gene: TRBJ1-1; CDR3aa: CASRPDRGNTEAFF; CDR3nt: TGTGCCAGCAGACCGGACAGGGGCAACACTGAAGCTTTCTTT
d_gene: TRBD1; abundance: NA; v_gene: TRBV4-1; j_gene: TRBJ2-3; CDR3aa: CASSQGQGAADTQYF; CDR3nt: TGCGCCAGCAGCCAAGGACAGGGGGCCGCAGATACGCAGTATTTT
d_gene: TRBD1; abundance: few; v_gene: TRBV5-4; j_gene: TRBJ1-2; CDR3aa: CAHKGASGYGYTF; CDR3nt: TGTGCTCATAAGGGGGCATCTGGCTATGGCTACACCTTC
d_gene: NA; abundance: few; v_gene: TRBV7-9; j_gene: TRBJ1-6; CDR3aa: CASSWQTGSSYNSPLHF; CDR3nt: TGTGCCAGCAGTTGGCAAACAGGGTCGTCCTATAATTCACCCCTCCACTTT
d_gene: NA; abundance: NA; v_gene: TRBV19; j_gene: TRBJ2-2; CDR3aa: CASSIGRNTGELFF; CDR3nt: TGTGCCAGTAGTATTGGTAGGAACACCGGGGAGCTGTTTTTT
d_gene: TRBD1; abundance: NA; v_gene: TRBV27; j_gene: TRBJ1-2; CDR3aa: CASSWGGTGEGYTF; CDR3nt: TGTGCCAGCAGTTGGGGGGGGACAGGGGAGGGCTACACCTTC
d_gene: NA; abundance: NA; v_gene: TRBV10-1; j_gene: TRBJ1-1; CDR3aa: CAGSWGGRGTEAFF; CDR3nt: TGCGCCGGCTCTTGGGGGGGGCGAGGGACTGAAGCTTTCTTT